A single T cell receptor beta chain is shown here with its context. The antigen is not known. The sample originates from a study of identical twins. Study findings and constraints: Beta clonotypes that were abundant in cord blood contained fewer insertions, a pattern absent from memory repertoires.

One entry per CDR3 protein results from TCRdb running MiXCR on the 5' RACE reads. The repertoire holds 1.5 million to 2 million distinct CDR3 sequences, more than 30% seen once, with around 0.25% in the top ten. The CDR3 has 17 amino acids. Germline V CDR1 and CDR2: MNHEY, SMNVEV (reference sequence). With 1 base clipped from V and 0 bases from J, the junction kept 4 bases outside the gene matches. The sample was cord blood. The chain couples TRBV27 to TRBJ2-4, with 9 bases fitting TRBD2. The TCR comes from a newborn girl in good health. As DNA, the CDR3 is TGTGCCAGCAGTTTATTTGCTAGCGGGGTAGCCAAAAACATTCAGTACTTC. Translating it yields CASSLFASGVAKNIQYF.